This TCR beta chain came from a study of cytomegalovirus exposure and HLA in healthy donors. Study background: Earlier sequencing of 200 million or so T cells yielded around 100 million unique TCR beta sequences.

Comment on this clone: The antigen remains unidentified.

The PCR had 60 Vbeta and 13 Jbeta primers. The repertoire was sequenced with immunoSEQ multiplex PCR; TCRdb's copy has only in-frame clones and lacks some. The sample records approximately 160,000 clones, 68% being singletons. The CDR3 is 15 amino acids. The germline CDR1 and CDR2 sequences are SGHAT and FQNNGV. Trimming stripped 5 bases from V and 5 bases from J, with 18 bases between. Study-wide results and caveats: A later analysis found common viral pathogens apparently linked to several of the most significant clusters. TCR beta V- and J-gene trimming, according to a later analysis, was linked to a missense DCLRE1C variant.

The chain carries TRBV11-2 and TRBJ2-5; possibly TRBD2 for D (6 bases). Sequencing was carried out using PBMCs. The TCR comes from a woman aged 40 to 50 in good health and CMV-seropositive. The CDR3 spells CASSPLTGRGETQYF. In DNA form, the CDR3 reads TGTGCCAGCAGCCCCCTGACCGGGAGAGGGGAGACCCAGTACTTC.